These T cell receptor beta chains were read from a single sample in a study of identifying expanded T cells in peripheral blood. Libraries were prepared by immunoSEQ multiplex PCR; TCRdb keeps only in-frame clonotypes and omits some of them. The table lists approximately 90,000 clones, approximately 86% of them singletons, with roughly 5.5% in the top ten. The sample comprised blood. The receptor set was obtained from a person aged 18-70 years in good health. The CDR3 runs from the conserved cysteine through the conserved F or W. D genes are given only for firm matches. Only some rows state a clone size, as once, few, many or a class for expanded clones.

j_call: TRBJ1-2; v_call: TRBV5-6; clone_size: once; d_call: .; cdr3_aa: CASSRGQINYGYTF; cdr3_nt: TGTGCCAGCAGCCGGGGACAAATCAACTATGGCTACACCTTC
j_call: TRBJ2-5; v_call: TRBV5-6; clone_size: .; d_call: .; cdr3_aa: CASSLSPRGEETQYF; cdr3_nt: TGTGCCAGCAGCTTGTCACCTAGGGGTGAAGAGACCCAGTACTTC
j_call: TRBJ1-2; v_call: TRBV28; clone_size: .; d_call: TRBD1; cdr3_aa: CASSPRGRAIRYGYTF; cdr3_nt: TGTGCCAGCAGTCCCAGGGGGCGGGCAATAAGATATGGCTACACCTTC
j_call: TRBJ1-2; v_call: TRBV6-6; clone_size: .; d_call: .; cdr3_aa: CASLKAGGRAFGYTF; cdr3_nt: TGTGCCAGCCTCAAAGCGGGGGGGCGCGCGTTTGGCTACACCTTC
j_call: TRBJ1-1; v_call: TRBV7-2; clone_size: .; d_call: TRBD1; cdr3_aa: CASSLQGANPKAFF; cdr3_nt: TGTGCCAGCAGCTTGCAGGGGGCGAATCCAAAAGCTTTCTTT
j_call: TRBJ2-3; v_call: TRBV5-1; clone_size: .; d_call: .; cdr3_aa: CASGQRQGTDTQYF; cdr3_nt: TGCGCCAGCGGACAACGGCAGGGAACAGATACGCAGTATTTT
j_call: TRBJ2-5; v_call: TRBV7-9; clone_size: once; d_call: .; cdr3_aa: CASSLGQETQYF; cdr3_nt: TGTGCCAGCAGCTTAGGACAAGAGACCCAGTACTTC
j_call: TRBJ2-6; v_call: TRBV19; clone_size: .; d_call: TRBD1; cdr3_aa: CASSKDRRNSGANVLTF; cdr3_nt: TGTGCCAGTAGCAAGGACAGGAGGAACTCTGGGGCCAACGTCCTGACTTTC
j_call: TRBJ2-1; v_call: TRBV6-6; clone_size: .; d_call: TRBD2; cdr3_aa: CASRRTSGGADEQFF; cdr3_nt: TGTGCCAGCAGGAGGACTAGCGGGGGGGCAGATGAGCAGTTCTTC
j_call: TRBJ2-7; v_call: TRBV18; clone_size: .; d_call: TRBD1; cdr3_aa: CASSPNIRQGPYEQYF; cdr3_nt: TGTGCCAGCTCACCCAATATAAGACAGGGACCCTACGAGCAGTACTTC
j_call: TRBJ1-1; v_call: TRBV10-2; clone_size: .; d_call: .; cdr3_aa: CASRAGEGAEAFF; cdr3_nt: TGCGCCAGCAGAGCGGGGGAAGGGGCTGAAGCTTTCTTT
j_call: TRBJ1-5; v_call: TRBV18; clone_size: .; d_call: TRBD1; cdr3_aa: CASSPLQGDQPQHF; cdr3_nt: TGTGCCAGCTCACCACTCCAGGGGGATCAGCCCCAGCATTTT
j_call: TRBJ1-4; v_call: TRBV4-3; clone_size: .; d_call: .; cdr3_aa: CASSQDPIGAWSEKLFF; cdr3_nt: TGCGCCAGCAGCCAGGACCCGATAGGGGCCTGGTCGGAAAAACTGTTTTTT
j_call: TRBJ1-6; v_call: TRBV6-1; clone_size: .; d_call: .; cdr3_aa: CASIEVTNSPLHF; cdr3_nt: TGTGCCAGCATTGAGGTGACGAATTCACCCCTCCACTTT
j_call: TRBJ2-7; v_call: TRBV5-1; clone_size: .; d_call: .; cdr3_aa: CASSPGTLYEQYF; cdr3_nt: TGCGCCAGCAGCCCGGGGACTCTATACGAGCAGTACTTC
j_call: TRBJ2-3; v_call: TRBV5-1; clone_size: .; d_call: TRBD1; cdr3_aa: CASSLEGATDTQYF; cdr3_nt: TGCGCCAGCAGCTTGGAGGGGGCCACAGATACGCAGTATTTT
j_call: TRBJ1-6; v_call: TRBV6-5; clone_size: .; d_call: .; cdr3_aa: CASSYGLRGSPLHF; cdr3_nt: TGTGCCAGCAGTTACGGCCTAAGGGGATCACCCCTCCACTTT
j_call: TRBJ1-3; v_call: TRBV6-5; clone_size: .; d_call: .; cdr3_aa: CASSYSRSSGNTIYF; cdr3_nt: TGTGCCAGCAGTTACTCAAGGAGCTCTGGAAACACCATATATTTT
j_call: TRBJ2-5; v_call: TRBV7-8; clone_size: .; d_call: .; cdr3_aa: CASSSGRPRVTQYF; cdr3_nt: TGTGCCAGCAGCTCCGGACGGCCAAGGGTGACCCAGTACTTC